The rows below give T cell receptor beta chains drawn from one sample of a study of breast tumors, draining lymph nodes, adjacent tissues. TCRdb reprocessed the multiplex PCR reads with MiXCR, giving one entry per CDR3 protein. The sample lists approximately 140,000 distinct CDR3 sequences, over 25% occurring once. The specimen was axillary lymph node tissue. The receptors originated from a female donor with breast cancer. Some clones in this sample may be carry-over from other donors' samples. The CDR3 runs from the conserved cysteine through the conserved F or W. Fields, in order: clone size, J gene, V gene, CDR3 length, D gene, CDR3 protein, CDR3 DNA. A D gene is named only where the DNA matches it firmly. The size field is filled for only some rows; it gives once, few, many or a size class.

clone_size: many; j_call: TRBJ1-3; v_call: TRBV20-1; cdr3_length: 13; d_call: .; cdr3_aa: CSATVGSGNTIYF; cdr3_nt: TGCAGTGCTACCGTGGGCTCTGGAAACACCATATATTTT
clone_size: many; j_call: TRBJ2-3; v_call: TRBV7-9; cdr3_length: 12; d_call: .; cdr3_aa: CASSLQGDTQYF; cdr3_nt: TGTGCCAGCAGCTTACAGGGGGATACGCAGTATTTT
clone_size: few; j_call: TRBJ2-3; v_call: TRBV10-1; cdr3_length: 16; d_call: .; cdr3_aa: CASSPGGQGRTDTQYF; cdr3_nt: TGCGCCAGCAGCCCCGGGGGTCAGGGGCGTACAGATACGCAGTATTTT
clone_size: few; j_call: TRBJ1-1; v_call: TRBV19; cdr3_length: 15; d_call: .; cdr3_aa: CASTKAHPLGTEAFF; cdr3_nt: TGTGCCAGTACTAAAGCCCACCCGCTGGGGACTGAAGCTTTCTTT
clone_size: many; j_call: TRBJ1-5; v_call: TRBV2; cdr3_length: 14; d_call: .; cdr3_aa: CASRGGGSNQPQHF; cdr3_nt: TGTGCCAGCAGGGGGGGGGGAAGCAATCAGCCCCAGCATTTT
clone_size: many; j_call: TRBJ1-2; v_call: TRBV6-5; cdr3_length: 15; d_call: TRBD1; cdr3_aa: CASSGRDREIGGYTF; cdr3_nt: TGTGCCAGCAGTGGGAGGGACAGGGAGATAGGTGGCTACACCTTC
clone_size: many; j_call: TRBJ1-5; v_call: TRBV5-8; cdr3_length: 15; d_call: .; cdr3_aa: CASSPGTWSNQPQHF; cdr3_nt: TGTGCCAGCAGCCCCGGGACATGGAGCAATCAGCCCCAGCATTTT
clone_size: many; j_call: TRBJ2-1; v_call: TRBV5-8; cdr3_length: 15; d_call: .; cdr3_aa: CASSPGIGSYNEQFF; cdr3_nt: TGTGCCAGCAGCCCAGGGATTGGATCCTACAATGAGCAGTTCTTC
clone_size: many; j_call: TRBJ1-4; v_call: TRBV19; cdr3_length: 15; d_call: TRBD1; cdr3_aa: CASTLGGTGYEKLFF; cdr3_nt: TGTGCCAGTACCCTTGGGGGGACAGGATATGAAAAACTGTTTTTT
clone_size: many; j_call: TRBJ1-6; v_call: TRBV5-1; cdr3_length: 14; d_call: TRBD1; cdr3_aa: CASSHTGGNSPLHF; cdr3_nt: TGCGCCAGCAGCCACACAGGGGGCAATTCACCCCTCCACTTT
clone_size: few; j_call: TRBJ2-3; v_call: TRBV2; cdr3_length: 18; d_call: TRBD2; cdr3_aa: CASSEIFQAGGPLRKQYF; cdr3_nt: TGTGCCAGCAGTGAAATTTTCCAAGCGGGGGGGCCACTGAGAAAGCAGTATTTT
clone_size: many; j_call: TRBJ2-7; v_call: TRBV28; cdr3_length: 15; d_call: TRBD1; cdr3_aa: CASSSWTGPSYEQYF; cdr3_nt: TGTGCCAGCAGTTCATGGACAGGACCATCCTACGAGCAGTACTTC
clone_size: many; j_call: TRBJ1-2; v_call: TRBV6-5; cdr3_length: 13; d_call: .; cdr3_aa: CASSYEVDYGYTF; cdr3_nt: TGTGCCAGCAGTTACGAGGTTGACTATGGCTACACCTTC
clone_size: few; j_call: TRBJ2-5; v_call: TRBV27; cdr3_length: 15; d_call: .; cdr3_aa: CASSLGQGGWETQYF; cdr3_nt: TGTGCCAGCAGTTTAGGGCAGGGAGGATGGGAGACCCAGTACTTC
clone_size: many; j_call: TRBJ1-6; v_call: TRBV28; cdr3_length: 15; d_call: .; cdr3_aa: CASSLGGQPNSPLHF; cdr3_nt: TGTGCCAGCAGTTTGGGTGGACAGCCAAATTCACCCCTCCACTTT
clone_size: .; j_call: TRBJ1-5; v_call: TRBV18; cdr3_length: 17; d_call: TRBD1; cdr3_aa: CANSIQGRGFGNQPQHF; cdr3_nt: TGTGCCAACTCAATACAGGGGAGAGGTTTTGGCAATCAGCCCCAGCATTTT
clone_size: many; j_call: TRBJ2-5; v_call: TRBV5-1; cdr3_length: 15; d_call: .; cdr3_aa: CASSPTGGLQETQYF; cdr3_nt: TGCGCCAGCAGCCCAACAGGAGGTCTCCAAGAGACCCAGTACTTC
clone_size: many; j_call: TRBJ2-7; v_call: TRBV5-6; cdr3_length: 13; d_call: .; cdr3_aa: CASTLEAGREQYF; cdr3_nt: TGTGCCAGCACCTTAGAGGCGGGGCGCGAGCAGTACTTC
clone_size: many; j_call: TRBJ1-3; v_call: TRBV7-8; cdr3_length: 14; d_call: TRBD1; cdr3_aa: CASSWDSSGNTIYF; cdr3_nt: TGTGCCAGCAGCTGGGACAGCTCTGGAAACACCATATATTTT
clone_size: .; j_call: TRBJ1-6; v_call: TRBV30; cdr3_length: 13; d_call: .; cdr3_aa: CAWSLHEGAASRF; cdr3_nt: TGTGCCTGGAGTCTCCACGAGGGCGCAGCATCCCGTTTT
clone_size: .; j_call: TRBJ1-2; v_call: TRBV24-1; cdr3_length: 14; d_call: TRBD1; cdr3_aa: CATRTGQGGYGYTF; cdr3_nt: TGTGCCACCAGGACCGGACAGGGCGGCTATGGCTACACCTTC
clone_size: few; j_call: TRBJ1-1; v_call: TRBV29-1; cdr3_length: 13; d_call: .; cdr3_aa: CSASRGGNTEAFF; cdr3_nt: TGCAGCGCATCCCGGGGGGGTAACACTGAAGCTTTCTTT
clone_size: once; j_call: TRBJ2-5; v_call: TRBV2; cdr3_length: 15; d_call: .; cdr3_aa: CASTKGWTGEETQYF; cdr3_nt: TGTGCCAGCACCAAGGGGTGGACTGGCGAAGAGACCCAGTACTTC
clone_size: many; j_call: TRBJ2-5; v_call: TRBV7-3; cdr3_length: 13; d_call: .; cdr3_aa: CASSPNGQETQYF; cdr3_nt: TGTGCCAGCAGCCCCAACGGGCAAGAGACCCAGTACTTC
clone_size: .; j_call: TRBJ1-4; v_call: TRBV20-1; cdr3_length: 24; d_call: .; cdr3_aa: CSARAWAGRTYNEQFFSTNEKLFF; cdr3_nt: TGCAGTGCTAGAGCGTGGGCAGGGAGGACCTACAATGAGCAGTTCTTCTCAACTAATGAAAAACTGTTTTTT
clone_size: many; j_call: TRBJ2-5; v_call: TRBV6-6; cdr3_length: 12; d_call: .; cdr3_aa: CASSHTGETQYF; cdr3_nt: TGTGCCAGCAGTCACACCGGGGAGACCCAGTACTTC
clone_size: .; j_call: TRBJ2-6; v_call: TRBV7-2; cdr3_length: 18; d_call: TRBD1; cdr3_aa: CASGSVGQASSGAHVLTF; cdr3_nt: TGTGCCAGCGGCTCAGTGGGACAGGCCAGCTCTGGGGCCCACGTCCTGACTTTC
clone_size: .; j_call: TRBJ1-1; v_call: TRBV7-6; cdr3_length: 13; d_call: .; cdr3_aa: CASSLNRDGEAFF; cdr3_nt: TGTGCCAGCAGCTTAAATAGGGATGGAGAAGCTTTCTTT
clone_size: many; j_call: TRBJ1-4; v_call: TRBV4-1; cdr3_length: 17; d_call: TRBD1; cdr3_aa: CASSQDLMAGGEEKLFF; cdr3_nt: TGCGCCAGCAGCCAAGATCTTATGGCAGGGGGCGAGGAAAAACTGTTTTTT